This T cell receptor (beta chain) stems from a study of Graves' ophthalmopathy and Graves' hyperthyroidism. Beta-chain TCR CDR3 regions were amplified from RNA transcripts. First-round RT-PCR employed HTBI primers, with a second-round multiplex PCR after it. TCRdb used MiXCR to reprocess the multiplex PCR reads, holding one entry per CDR3 protein. The profile covers about 550,000 distinct CDR3 sequences, with roughly 40% appearing a single time and about 4.6% taken by the ten largest. This sequence originates from an adult man with Graves' hyperthyroidism. Sequenced sample: peripheral blood or thyroid tissue (not recorded which).

The CDR3 spells CASSLWPKGPNYGYTF. CDR3 in DNA: TGTGCCAGCAGCTTATGGCCGAAGGGTCCAAACTATGGCTACACCTTC. The chain is built from TRBV7-9 and TRBJ1-2, with unresolved D. The V end lost 2 bases, the J end lost 2 bases, and 15 bases lay between the germline ends. The CDR3 spans 16 residues. Germline CDR1 is SEHNR and CDR2 is FQNEAQ (reference sequence).